The present TCR beta chain was sequenced within a study of T cells in Graves' hyperthyroidism and ophthalmopathy. General study results and limits: In validation, the model predicted ophthalmopathy. These predictions came a median about 6 months before onset.

TCR beta CDR3 region amplification was performed from RNA transcripts. The primer set for the first-round RT-PCR of the TCR CDR3 was HTBI. MiXCR was run by TCRdb on the multiplex PCR reads, yielding one entry per CDR3 protein. The top ten hold less than 9.5% of the sample, which has hundreds of thousands of distinct CDR3 sequences, about 45% seen once. This clonotype was seen at least ten times. Antigen unknown. There are 12 residues in the CDR3. Trimming took off 6 bases at V and 0 bases at J, with 6 bases between the two ends. V gene TRBV12-3 or TRBV12-4 combines with J gene TRBJ2-7; D unresolved. The clonotype was recovered from an adult man with Graves' disease, either hyperthyroidism or ophthalmopathy (not recorded which). The sequenced material came from peripheral blood or thyroid tissue (not recorded which). CDR3 in DNA: TGTGCCAGCAGCTCCCCCTCCTACGAGCAGTACTTC. It translates to CASSSPSYEQYF.